This TCR beta chain was identified in a study of shared clonotypes between healthy human individuals. Repertoires were generated with immunoSEQ multiplex PCR, while TCRdb's copy carries only in-frame clones and drops some. The table lists around 2,000,000 clones, 85% to 95% of them singletons. The germline CDR1 and CDR2 sequences are MNHEY and SMNVEV (reference sequence). The CDR3 length is 19 residues. Trimming took 7 bases from V and 0 from J; bases not matched to a gene: 13. CD8 cells regarded as naive lacked CD45RO, were positively chosen for CCR7, and omitted terminally differentiated effector memory CD45RA+ cells.

The genes are TRBV27 and TRBJ2-3; TRBD2 matches 13 bases. This TCR was sampled from a man aged 18 to 29 in good health. Some clones in this sample may be carry-over from other donors' samples. The sample comprised naive CD8+ T cells from PBMCs. Here the CDR3 DNA reads TGTGCCAGCAAAATAAGGTTGACTAGCGGGAGGTATAGCACAGATACGCAGTATTTT. Its protein is CASKIRLTSGRYSTDTQYF.